The 5 T cell receptor beta chains reported below all come from one sample, sequenced in a study of OX40 agonist ivuxolimab in advanced cancers. Profiling relied on immunoSEQ multiplex PCR, and the TCRdb table lists in-frame clones only, not all of them. This sample has fewer than 95,000 clones, with about 87% found just once. Here the sequenced sample was CD4+ or CD8+ T cells sorted from blood, taken in a trial of the OX40 agonist ivuxolimab. These receptors all come from an adult with an advanced solid tumor such as melanoma, head and neck, liver or kidney cancer.

The chain uses TRBV25-1 and TRBJ2-2, with 10 nucleotides matching TRBD1. The CDR3 length is 15 residues. J lost 6 bases, V lost 3 bases, and 4 bases had no gene match. Germline values: CDR1 MGHDK, CDR2 SYGVNS. DNA of the CDR3: TGTGCCAGCAGTGAGTCCGGGACAGGGGCCGGGGAGCTGTTTTTT. Protein product: CASSESGTGAGELFF.

The rearrangement links TRBV6-6 to TRBJ2-7; D might be TRBD1 or TRBD2, each matching 5 bases. There are 15 residues in the CDR3. The V end was cut by 0 bases, the J end by 2 bases, with 11 bases between. Germline CDR1 and CDR2: MNHNY and SVGAGI (reference sequence). CDR3 residues: CASSYSGETTYEQYF. CDR3 in DNA: TGTGCCAGCAGTTACTCGGGGGAAACTACCTACGAGCAGTACTTC.

Written as DNA, the CDR3 is TGCGCCAGCAGCTCTCGTAGGGGAACCGGGGAGCTGTTTTTT. Protein: CASSSRRGTGELFF. This rearrangement joins TRBV5-1 to TRBJ2-2; D perhaps matches TRBD1 (5 bases). Trimming shortened V by 3 bases and J by 5 bases, and 11 bases separated the two germline ends. Looked up from germline, CDR1 is SGHRS and CDR2 is YFSETQ. This CDR3 has 14 residues.

V gene TRBV30 combines with J gene TRBJ2-7; D is unclear. This CDR3 has 11 amino acids. The germline CDR1 and CDR2 sequences are GTSNPN and SVGIG (reference sequence). Trimming took 4 bases from V and 2 from J, leaving 6 bases between them. The CDR3, as DNA: TGTGCCTGGACCGTTACCTACGAGCAGTACTTC. Translating gives CAWTVTYEQYF.

The rearrangement joins TRBV5-5 to TRBJ2-1, with D possibly being TRBD1 or TRBD2 (5 bases each). Germline CDR1 reads SGHKS; CDR2 reads YYEKEE (reference sequence). V was trimmed by 0 bases and J by 0 bases, leaving 13 bases between them. The CDR3 runs to 17 residues. The CDR3 region is CASSLAHRRSSYNEQFF. The CDR3 bases are TGTGCCAGCAGCTTGGCTCACAGGAGGAGCTCCTACAATGAGCAGTTCTTC.